The 8 T cell receptor beta chains below all came from one sample that was sequenced in a study of neurological immune-mediated disorders. TCRdb analysed the 5' RACE reads with MiXCR anew, one entry per CDR3 protein. Here the sample spans 65,000 to 80,000 distinct CDR3 sequences, roughly a sixth being singletons. The sequenced material came from PBMCs. All receptors derive from a woman aged 40 to 50 in good health.

This clonotype was recorded many times. The J gene is TRBJ1-6, the V gene TRBV20-1; no reliable D call. The CDR3 loop spans 16 amino acids. Germline V gives CDR1 DFQATT, CDR2 SNEGSKA (reference sequence). Trimming left V 2 bases short and J 7 bases short, with 18 bases between. CDR3 nucleotide sequence: TGCAGTGCTAGACGGGAGGATCTTACTGGGAATTCACCCCTCCACTTT. Its protein is CSARREDLTGNSPLHF.

Ten or more counts support this clonotype. This sequence joins TRBV5-6 and TRBJ2-7; 7 bases align to TRBD2. The CDR3 length is 14 residues. Trimming removed 4 bases from V and 4 bases from J; junction bases left unmatched: 8. Germline V gene sequence: CDR1 SGHDT, CDR2 YYEEEE. CDR3 protein: CASSPTPGGYEQYV. The CDR3 DNA sequence: TGTGCCAGCAGCCCCACCCCGGGGGGTTACGAGCAGTACGTC.

This clonotype was found many times. The chain carries TRBV20-1 and TRBJ1-1; D is perhaps TRBD1 (5 bases). The CDR3 length is 13 residues. The germline V and J ends were trimmed by 1 base and 12 bases, with 18 bases remaining between them. The V gene's germline CDR1 is DFQATT and CDR2 SNEGSKA (reference sequence). This chain's CDR3 is CSARATGREVPFF. The CDR3 DNA is TGCAGTGCTAGAGCGACGGGCAGGGAGGTACCTTTCTTT.

This clonotype was observed many times. The chain joins TRBV19 to TRBJ1-1; D gene uncertain. V was shortened by 4 bases and J by 5 bases, with 8 bases between the two germline ends. The germline V gene encodes CDR1 LNHDA and CDR2 SQIVND (reference sequence). The CDR3 has 12 amino acids. DNA of the CDR3: TGTGCCAGTAGTACTTTGTGGACTGAAGCTTTCTTT. Translating gives CASSTLWTEAFF.

The table lists this clonotype with many counts. This chain joins TRBV20-1 and TRBJ1-1; tentative D call: TRBD1 (5 bases). This CDR3 region has 16 residues. CDR1 and CDR2 from the germline V gene are DFQATT and SNEGSKA (reference sequence). The V end lost 5 bases, the J end lost 1 base, and 20 bases lay between the germline ends. The CDR3 region is CSAFRHPGTGNTEAFF. The CDR3 DNA is TGCAGTGCTTTTCGACACCCCGGGACGGGGAACACTGAAGCTTTCTTT.

This clonotype was observed at least ten times. V usage is TRBV5-1 and J usage is TRBJ2-1, with D unclear. This CDR3 is 16 amino acids long. Germline V gene data show CDR1 as SGHRS and CDR2 as YFSETQ. Trimming cost V 0 bases and J 4 bases, with 14 bases left between them. CDR3 in amino acids: CASSLVGPPVYNEQFF. The DNA for the CDR3 is TGCGCCAGCAGCTTGGTGGGCCCACCGGTGTACAATGAGCAGTTCTTC. The full variable domain, its missing parts supplied by reference TRBV5-1 and TRBJ2-1, is KAGVTQTPRYLIKTRGQQVTLSCSPISGHRSVSWYQQTPGQGLQFLFEYFSETQRNKGNFPGRFSGRQFSNSRSEMNVSTLELGDSALYLCASSLVGPPVYNEQFFGPGTRLTVL.

This clonotype showed up many times. The gene calls are TRBV12-3 or TRBV12-4 and TRBJ1-6; no reliable D call. The CDR3 covers 13 residues. Trimming cost V 5 bases and J 0 bases, with 2 bases left between them. For the CDR3, the DNA is TGTGCCAGCAGTAACTCCTATAATTCACCCCTCCACTTT. Translated: CASSNSYNSPLHF.

The rearrangement joins TRBV18 to TRBJ1-1; a possible D gene is TRBD1 (5 bases). The CDR3 loop spans 15 amino acids. Trimming removed 0 bases at V and 4 bases at J, with 12 bases between. The V gene's germline CDR1 is KGHSH and CDR2 LQKENI. The CDR3 sequence: CASSPPEGYGTEAFF. Written as DNA, the CDR3 is TGTGCCAGCTCACCACCTGAGGGGTACGGCACTGAAGCTTTCTTT.